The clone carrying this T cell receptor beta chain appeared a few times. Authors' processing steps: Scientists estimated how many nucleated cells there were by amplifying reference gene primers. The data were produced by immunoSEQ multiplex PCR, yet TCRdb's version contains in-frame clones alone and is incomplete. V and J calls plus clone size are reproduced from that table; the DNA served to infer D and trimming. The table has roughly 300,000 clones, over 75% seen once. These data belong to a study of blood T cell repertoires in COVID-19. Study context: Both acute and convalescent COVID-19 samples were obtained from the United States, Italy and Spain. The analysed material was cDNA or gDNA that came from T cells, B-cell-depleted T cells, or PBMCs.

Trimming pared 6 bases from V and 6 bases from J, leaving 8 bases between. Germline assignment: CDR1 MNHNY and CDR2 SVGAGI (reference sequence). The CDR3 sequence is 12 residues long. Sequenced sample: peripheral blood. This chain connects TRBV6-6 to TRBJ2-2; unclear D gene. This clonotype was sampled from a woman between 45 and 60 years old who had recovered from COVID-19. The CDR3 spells CASSRNPGELFF. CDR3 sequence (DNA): TGTGCCAGCAGCAGAAACCCCGGGGAGCTGTTTTTT.